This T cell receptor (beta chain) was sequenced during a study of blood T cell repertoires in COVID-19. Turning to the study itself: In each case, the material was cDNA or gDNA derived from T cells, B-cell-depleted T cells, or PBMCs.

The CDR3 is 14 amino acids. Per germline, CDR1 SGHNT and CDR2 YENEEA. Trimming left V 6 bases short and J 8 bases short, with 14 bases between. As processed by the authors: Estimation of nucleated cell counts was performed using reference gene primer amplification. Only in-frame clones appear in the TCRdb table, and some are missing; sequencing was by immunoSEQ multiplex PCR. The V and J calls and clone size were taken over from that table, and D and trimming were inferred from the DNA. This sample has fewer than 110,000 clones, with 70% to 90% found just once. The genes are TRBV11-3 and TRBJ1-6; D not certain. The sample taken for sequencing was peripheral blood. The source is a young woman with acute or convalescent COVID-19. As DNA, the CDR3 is TGTGCCAGCAGGTCTGCTGGGCTTGATTCACCCCTCCACTTT. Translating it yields CASRSAGLDSPLHF. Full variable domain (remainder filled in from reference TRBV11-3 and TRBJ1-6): EAGVVQSPRYKIIEKKQPVAFWCNPISGHNTLYWYLQNLGQGPELLIRYENEEAVDDSQLPKDRFSAERLKGVDSTLKIQPAELGDSAVYLCASRSAGLDSPLHFGNGTRLTVT.